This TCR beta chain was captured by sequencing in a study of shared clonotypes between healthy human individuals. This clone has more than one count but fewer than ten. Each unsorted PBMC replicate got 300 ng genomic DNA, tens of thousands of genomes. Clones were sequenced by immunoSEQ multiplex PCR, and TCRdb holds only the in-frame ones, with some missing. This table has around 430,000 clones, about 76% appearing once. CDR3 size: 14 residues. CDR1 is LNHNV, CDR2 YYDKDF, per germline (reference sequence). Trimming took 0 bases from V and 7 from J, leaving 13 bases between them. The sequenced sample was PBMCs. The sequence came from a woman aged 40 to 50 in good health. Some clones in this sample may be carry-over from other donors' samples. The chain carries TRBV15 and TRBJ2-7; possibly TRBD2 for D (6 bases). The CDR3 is CATSRDRAGGEQYF. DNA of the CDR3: TGTGCCACCAGCAGAGATCGCGCCGGGGGAGAGCAGTACTTC.